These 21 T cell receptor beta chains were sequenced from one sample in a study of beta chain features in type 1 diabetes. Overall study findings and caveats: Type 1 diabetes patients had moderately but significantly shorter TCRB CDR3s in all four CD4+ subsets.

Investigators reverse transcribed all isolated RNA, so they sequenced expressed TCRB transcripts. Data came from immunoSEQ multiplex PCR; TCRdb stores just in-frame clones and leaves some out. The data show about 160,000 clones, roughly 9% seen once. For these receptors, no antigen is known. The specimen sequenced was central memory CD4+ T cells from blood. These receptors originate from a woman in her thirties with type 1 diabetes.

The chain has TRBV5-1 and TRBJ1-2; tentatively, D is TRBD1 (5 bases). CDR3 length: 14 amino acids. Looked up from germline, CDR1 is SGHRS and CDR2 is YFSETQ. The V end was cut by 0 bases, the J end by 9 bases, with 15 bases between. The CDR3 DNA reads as TGCGCCAGCAGCTTGGATGACGTCGGGGGTCGCTACACCTTC. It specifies CASSLDDVGGRYTF.

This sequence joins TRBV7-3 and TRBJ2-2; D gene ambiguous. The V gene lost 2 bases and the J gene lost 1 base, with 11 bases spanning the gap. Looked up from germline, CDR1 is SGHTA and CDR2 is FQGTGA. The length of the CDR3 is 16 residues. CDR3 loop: CASSLVSGQNTGELFF. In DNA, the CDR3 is TGTGCCAGCAGCTTAGTTTCTGGGCAGAACACCGGGGAGCTGTTTTTT.

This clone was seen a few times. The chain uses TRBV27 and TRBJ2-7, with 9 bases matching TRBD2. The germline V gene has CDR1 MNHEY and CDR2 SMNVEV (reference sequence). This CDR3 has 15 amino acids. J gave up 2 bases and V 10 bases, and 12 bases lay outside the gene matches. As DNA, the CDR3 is TGTGCCACATCGCTCTTAGCGGGAGCTCCCTACGAGCAGTACTTC. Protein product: CATSLLAGAPYEQYF.

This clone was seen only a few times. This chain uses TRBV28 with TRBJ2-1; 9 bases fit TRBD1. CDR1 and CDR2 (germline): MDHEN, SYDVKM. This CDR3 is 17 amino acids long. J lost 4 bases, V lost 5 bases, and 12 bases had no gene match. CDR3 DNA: TGTGCCAGCAGTCACCGAAACAGGGGGCGGGTTTACAATGAGCAGTTCTTC. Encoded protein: CASSHRNRGRVYNEQFF. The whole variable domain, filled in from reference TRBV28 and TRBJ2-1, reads DVKVTQSSRYLVKRTGEKVFLECVQDMDHENMFWYRQDPGLGLRLIYFSYDVKMKEKGDIPEGYSVSREKKERFSLILESASTNQTSMYLCASSHRNRGRVYNEQFFGPGTRLTVL.

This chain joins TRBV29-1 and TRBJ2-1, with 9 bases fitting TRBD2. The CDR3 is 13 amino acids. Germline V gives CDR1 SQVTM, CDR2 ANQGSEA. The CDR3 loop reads CGARTSAGNEQFF. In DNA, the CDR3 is TGCGGAGCTAGGACTAGCGCCGGCAATGAGCAGTTCTTC.

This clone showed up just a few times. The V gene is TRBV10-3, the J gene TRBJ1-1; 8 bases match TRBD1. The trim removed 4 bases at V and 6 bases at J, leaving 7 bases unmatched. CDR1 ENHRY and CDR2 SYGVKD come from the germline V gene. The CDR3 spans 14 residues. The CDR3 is CAISVGTGGSEAFF. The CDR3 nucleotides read TGTGCCATCAGTGTTGGAACAGGGGGTTCTGAAGCTTTCTTT.

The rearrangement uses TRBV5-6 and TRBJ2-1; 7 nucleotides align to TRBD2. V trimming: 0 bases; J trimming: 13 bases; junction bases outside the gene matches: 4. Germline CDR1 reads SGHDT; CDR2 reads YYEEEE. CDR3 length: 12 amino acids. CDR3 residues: CASSLVAGFQFF. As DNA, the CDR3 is TGTGCCAGCAGCTTGGTAGCGGGTTTTCAGTTCTTC.

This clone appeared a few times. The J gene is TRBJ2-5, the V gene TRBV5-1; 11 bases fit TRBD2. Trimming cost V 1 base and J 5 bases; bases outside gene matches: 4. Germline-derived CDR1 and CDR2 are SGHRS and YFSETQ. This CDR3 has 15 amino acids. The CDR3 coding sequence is TGCGCCAGCAGCTTGACTAGCGGGAGCCGGGAGACCCAGTACTTC. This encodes CASSLTSGSRETQYF.

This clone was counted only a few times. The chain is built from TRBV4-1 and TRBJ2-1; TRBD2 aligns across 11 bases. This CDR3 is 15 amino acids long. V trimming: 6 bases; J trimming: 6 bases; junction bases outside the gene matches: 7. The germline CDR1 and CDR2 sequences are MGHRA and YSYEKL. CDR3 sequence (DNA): TGCGCCAGCAGACCTAGCGGGAGGCCCGGCAATGAGCAGTTCTTC. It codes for CASRPSGRPGNEQFF.

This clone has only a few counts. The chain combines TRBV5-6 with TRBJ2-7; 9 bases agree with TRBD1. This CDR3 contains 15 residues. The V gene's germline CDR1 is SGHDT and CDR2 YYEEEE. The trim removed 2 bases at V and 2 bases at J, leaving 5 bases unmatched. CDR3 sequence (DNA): TGTGCCAGCAGCTTTGGGGACAGGGAGACCTACGAGCAGTACTTC. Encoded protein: CASSFGDRETYEQYF.

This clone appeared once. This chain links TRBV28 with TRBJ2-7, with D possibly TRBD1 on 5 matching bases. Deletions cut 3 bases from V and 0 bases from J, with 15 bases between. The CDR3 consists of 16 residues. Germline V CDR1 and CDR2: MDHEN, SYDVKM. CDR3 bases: TGTGCCAGCAGTTTTTTACAGGCGGCTTCCTCCTACGAGCAGTACTTC. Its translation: CASSFLQAASSYEQYF.

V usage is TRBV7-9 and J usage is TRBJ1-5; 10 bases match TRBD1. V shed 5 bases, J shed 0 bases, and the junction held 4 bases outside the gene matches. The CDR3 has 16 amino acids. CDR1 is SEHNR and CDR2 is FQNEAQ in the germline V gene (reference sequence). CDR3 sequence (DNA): TGTGCCAGCAGCCCGGACAGGGGGAATAGCAATCAGCCCCAGCATTTT. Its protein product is CASSPDRGNSNQPQHF.

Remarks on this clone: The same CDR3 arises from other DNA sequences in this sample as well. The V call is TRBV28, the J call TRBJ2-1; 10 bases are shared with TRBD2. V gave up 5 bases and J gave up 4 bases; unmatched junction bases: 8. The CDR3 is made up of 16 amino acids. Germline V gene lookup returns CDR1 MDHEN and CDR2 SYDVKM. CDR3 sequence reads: CASSPTLAGGYNEQFF. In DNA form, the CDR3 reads TGTGCCAGCAGTCCAACCTTAGCGGGAGGTTACAATGAGCAGTTCTTC.

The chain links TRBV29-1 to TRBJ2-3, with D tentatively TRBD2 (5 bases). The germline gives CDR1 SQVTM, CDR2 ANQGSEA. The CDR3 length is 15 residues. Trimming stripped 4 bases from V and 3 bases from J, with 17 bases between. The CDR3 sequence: CSVGRSAVQTDTQYF. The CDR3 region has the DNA TGCAGCGTTGGGCGCTCAGCGGTCCAAACAGATACGCAGTATTTT.

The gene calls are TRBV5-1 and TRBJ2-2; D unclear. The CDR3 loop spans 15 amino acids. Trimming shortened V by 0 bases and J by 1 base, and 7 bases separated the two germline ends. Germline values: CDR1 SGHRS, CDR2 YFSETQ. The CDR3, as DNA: TGCGCCAGCAGCTTGGCCGGTCGGAACACCGGGGAGCTGTTTTTT. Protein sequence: CASSLAGRNTGELFF. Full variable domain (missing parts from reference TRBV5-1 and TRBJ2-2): KAGVTQTPRYLIKTRGQQVTLSCSPISGHRSVSWYQQTPGQGLQFLFEYFSETQRNKGNFPGRFSGRQFSNSRSEMNVSTLELGDSALYLCASSLAGRNTGELFFGEGSRLTVL.

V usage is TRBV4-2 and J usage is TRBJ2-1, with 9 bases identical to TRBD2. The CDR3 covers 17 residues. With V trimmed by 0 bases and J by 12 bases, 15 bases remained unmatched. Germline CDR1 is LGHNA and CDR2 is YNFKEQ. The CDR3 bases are TGTGCCAGCAGCCAAGAATGGTCCCCTAGCGGGGCTTTCGGGCAGTTCTTC. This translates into CASSQEWSPSGAFGQFF.

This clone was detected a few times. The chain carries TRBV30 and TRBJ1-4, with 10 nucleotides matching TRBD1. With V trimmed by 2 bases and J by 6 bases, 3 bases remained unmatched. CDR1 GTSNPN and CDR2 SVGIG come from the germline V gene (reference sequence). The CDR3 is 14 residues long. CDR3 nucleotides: TGTGCCTGGAGTCGCGGACAGGGGGATGAAAAACTGTTTTTT. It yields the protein CAWSRGQGDEKLFF.

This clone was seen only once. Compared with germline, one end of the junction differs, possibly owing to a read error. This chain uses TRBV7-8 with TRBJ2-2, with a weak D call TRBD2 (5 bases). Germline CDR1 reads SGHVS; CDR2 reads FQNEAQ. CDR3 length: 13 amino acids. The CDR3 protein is CASSLDSIGELLF. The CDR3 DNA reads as TGTGCCAGCAGCTTAGATTCGATCGGGGAGCTGCTTTTT.

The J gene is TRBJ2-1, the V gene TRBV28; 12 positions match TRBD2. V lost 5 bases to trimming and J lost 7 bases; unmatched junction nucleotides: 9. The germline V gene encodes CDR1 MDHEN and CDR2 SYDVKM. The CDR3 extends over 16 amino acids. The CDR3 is CASSKPGLAGGNEQFF. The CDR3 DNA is TGTGCCAGCAGTAAACCGGGACTAGCGGGTGGAAATGAGCAGTTCTTC. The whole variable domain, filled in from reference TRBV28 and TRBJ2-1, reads DVKVTQSSRYLVKRTGEKVFLECVQDMDHENMFWYRQDPGLGLRLIYFSYDVKMKEKGDIPEGYSVSREKKERFSLILESASTNQTSMYLCASSKPGLAGGNEQFFGPGTRLTVL.

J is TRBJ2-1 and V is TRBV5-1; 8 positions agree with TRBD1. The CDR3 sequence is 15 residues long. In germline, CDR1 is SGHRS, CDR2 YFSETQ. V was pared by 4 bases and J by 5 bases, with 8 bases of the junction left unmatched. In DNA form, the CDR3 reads TGCGCCAGCAGCCCCCAGCCGGGACAGGACAATGAGCAGTTCTTC. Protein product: CASSPQPGQDNEQFF.

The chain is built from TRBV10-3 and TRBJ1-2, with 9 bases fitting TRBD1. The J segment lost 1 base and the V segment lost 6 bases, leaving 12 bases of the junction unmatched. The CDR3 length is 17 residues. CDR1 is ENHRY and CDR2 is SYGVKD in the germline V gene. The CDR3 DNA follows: TGTGCCATCAGGGGTCCCGGGACAGGGAATGGTAACTATGGCTACACCTTC. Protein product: CAIRGPGTGNGNYGYTF.